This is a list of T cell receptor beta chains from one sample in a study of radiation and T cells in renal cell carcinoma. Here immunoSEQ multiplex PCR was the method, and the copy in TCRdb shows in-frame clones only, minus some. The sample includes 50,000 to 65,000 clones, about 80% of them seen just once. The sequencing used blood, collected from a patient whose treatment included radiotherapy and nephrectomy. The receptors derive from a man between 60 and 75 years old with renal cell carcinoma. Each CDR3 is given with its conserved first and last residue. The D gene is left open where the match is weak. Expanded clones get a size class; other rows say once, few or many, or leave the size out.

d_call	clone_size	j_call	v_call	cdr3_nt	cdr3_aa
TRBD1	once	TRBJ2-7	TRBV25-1	TGTGCCAGCAGTGATAGGACAGGGGGCACCTTGGGCGAGCAGTACTTC	CASSDRTGGTLGEQYF
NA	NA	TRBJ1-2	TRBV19	TGTGCCAGTAGTATAGTCTGGGGGGCCGGCTATGGCTACACCTTC	CASSIVWGAGYGYTF
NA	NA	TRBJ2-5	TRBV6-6	TGTGCCAGCAGCCTTGGGACTTCACAAGAGACCCAGTACTTC	CASSLGTSQETQYF
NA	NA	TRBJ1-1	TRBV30	TGTGCCTGGGGGGACATTGGATATCCCCTTAGTTTGAACACTGAAGCTTTCTTT	CAWGDIGYPLSLNTEAFF
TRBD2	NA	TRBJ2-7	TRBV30	TGTGCCTGGAAGGGACTAGCGGACTACTACGAGCAGTACTTC	CAWKGLADYYEQYF
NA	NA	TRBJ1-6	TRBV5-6	TGTGCCAGCACCTCTTTAGGGACCTATAATTCACCCCTCCACTTT	CASTSLGTYNSPLHF
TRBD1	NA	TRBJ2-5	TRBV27	TGTGCCAGCAGTCCCCAGACAGGGCGGGAGACCCAGTACTTC	CASSPQTGRETQYF
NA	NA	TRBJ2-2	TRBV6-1	TGTGCCACCCTGAGAGGGAACACCGGGGAGCTGTTTTTT	CATLRGNTGELFF
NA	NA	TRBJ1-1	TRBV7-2	TGTGCCAGCAGCTTCCAGGGCGACACTGAAGCTTTCTTT	CASSFQGDTEAFF
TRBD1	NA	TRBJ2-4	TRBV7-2	TGTGCCAGCAGCTCCCCCCGGGACAGATTAGAAAACATTCAGTACTTC	CASSSPRDRLENIQYF
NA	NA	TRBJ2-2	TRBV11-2	TGTGCCAGCAGCCCGATGAGGCACACCGGGGAGCTGTTTTTT	CASSPMRHTGELFF
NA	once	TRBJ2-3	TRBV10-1	TGCGCCAGCAGTGCAGCGACAGCTAGCACAGATACGCAGTATTTT	CASSAATASTDTQYF
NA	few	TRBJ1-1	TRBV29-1	TGCAGCGTTGGGGGCATCGACACTGAAGCTTTCTTT	CSVGGIDTEAFF
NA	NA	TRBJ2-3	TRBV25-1	TGTGCCAGCAGTGAGGTTGGGGGAATCACAGATACGCAGTATTTT	CASSEVGGITDTQYF
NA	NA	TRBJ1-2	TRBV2	TGTGCCAGCAGTGTCCGAATGGACACATATGGCTACACCTTC	CASSVRMDTYGYTF
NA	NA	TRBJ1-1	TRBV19	TGTGCCAGTAGTACCCCCCGGGTAGGGGAGCACACTGAAGCTTTCTTT	CASSTPRVGEHTEAFF
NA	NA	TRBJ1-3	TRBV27	TGTGCCACTGGGACCCCCGGAAACACCATATATTTT	CATGTPGNTIYF
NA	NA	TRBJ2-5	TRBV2	TGTGCCAGCAGTGAAGTTGGAGGGATATGGGAGACCCAGTACTTC	CASSEVGGIWETQYF
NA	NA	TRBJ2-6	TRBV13	TGTGCCAGCAGCTTAGTGCTGGGGGGAGGGGCCAACGTCCTGACTTTC	CASSLVLGGGANVLTF
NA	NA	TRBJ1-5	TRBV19	TGTGCCAGTAGTCCGAGGGAAGGGGGAAGCAATCAGCCCCAGCATTTT	CASSPREGGSNQPQHF
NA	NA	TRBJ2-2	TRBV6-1	TGTGCCAGCAGTGAAGCCCAGGACAGCTACACCGGGGAGCTGTTTTTT	CASSEAQDSYTGELFF
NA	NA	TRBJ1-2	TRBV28	TGTGCCAGCAGTTCCCTTGGGGGTGACTATGGCTACACCTTC	CASSSLGGDYGYTF
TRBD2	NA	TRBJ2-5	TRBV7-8	TGTGCCAGCAGCTTACTCGGACTAGCGGGGGTCCAAGAGACCCAGTACTTC	CASSLLGLAGVQETQYF
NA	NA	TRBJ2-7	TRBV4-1	TGCGCCAGCAGCCAGGGAGCGGACGAGCAGTACTTC	CASSQGADEQYF
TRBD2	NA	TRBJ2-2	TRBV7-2	TGTGCCAGCAGCTTAGGAACTAGCGGGGCTTTCGCGAACACCGGGGAGCTGTTTTTT	CASSLGTSGAFANTGELFF
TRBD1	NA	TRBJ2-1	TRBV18	TGTGCCAGCTCACCGGACAGGGACTACAATGAGCAGTTCTTC	CASSPDRDYNEQFF
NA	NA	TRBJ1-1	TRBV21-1	TGTGCCAGCAGCAACCAGGGACACCCGAACACTGAAGCTTTCTTT	CASSNQGHPNTEAFF
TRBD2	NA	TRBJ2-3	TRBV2	TGTGCCAGCGGCGGGGGAGCCACAGATACGCAGTATTTT	CASGGGATDTQYF
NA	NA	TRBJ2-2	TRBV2	TGTGCCAGCAGTGCCTCCAGGCCTTCGAACACCGGGGAGCTGTTTTTT	CASSASRPSNTGELFF
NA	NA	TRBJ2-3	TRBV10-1	TGCGCCAGCAGTGAGAACAGGGGGGGTGATACGCAGTATTTT	CASSENRGGDTQYF
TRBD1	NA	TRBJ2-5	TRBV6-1	TGTGCCAGCAGTGATCGGGACAGGGGGCTGATTGAGACCCAGTACTTC	CASSDRDRGLIETQYF